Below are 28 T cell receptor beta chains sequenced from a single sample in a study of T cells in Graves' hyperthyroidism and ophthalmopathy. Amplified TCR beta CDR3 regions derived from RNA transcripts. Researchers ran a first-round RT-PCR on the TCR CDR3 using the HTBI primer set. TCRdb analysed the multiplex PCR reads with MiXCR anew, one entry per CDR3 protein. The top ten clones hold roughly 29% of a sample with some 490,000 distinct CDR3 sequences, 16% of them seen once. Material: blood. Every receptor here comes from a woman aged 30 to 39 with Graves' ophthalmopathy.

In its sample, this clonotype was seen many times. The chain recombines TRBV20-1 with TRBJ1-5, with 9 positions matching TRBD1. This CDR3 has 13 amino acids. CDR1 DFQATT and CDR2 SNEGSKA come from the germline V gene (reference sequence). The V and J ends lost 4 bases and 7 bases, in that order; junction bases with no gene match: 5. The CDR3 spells CSATGTGRQPQHF. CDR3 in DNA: TGCAGTGCTACAGGGACAGGGAGACAGCCCCAGCATTTT.

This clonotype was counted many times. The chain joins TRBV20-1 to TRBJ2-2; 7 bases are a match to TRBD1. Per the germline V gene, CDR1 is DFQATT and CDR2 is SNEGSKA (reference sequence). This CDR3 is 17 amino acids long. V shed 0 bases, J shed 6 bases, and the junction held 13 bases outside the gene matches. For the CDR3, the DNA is TGCAGTGCTAGAGATATGGGTGGCAGAGGACAGGCCGGGGAGCTGTTTTTT. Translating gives CSARDMGGRGQAGELFF.

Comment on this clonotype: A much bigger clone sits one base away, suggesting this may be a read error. CDR3 in amino acids: CATSDSAPGQLYQGTQYF. DNA of the CDR3: TGTGCCACCAGTGATTCCGCCCCCGGACAGTTGTACCAAGGGACCCAGTACTTC. The chain has TRBV24-1 and TRBJ2-5, with D possibly matching TRBD1 (6 bases). The CDR3 runs 18 residues. Germline values: CDR1 KGHDR, CDR2 SFDVKD.

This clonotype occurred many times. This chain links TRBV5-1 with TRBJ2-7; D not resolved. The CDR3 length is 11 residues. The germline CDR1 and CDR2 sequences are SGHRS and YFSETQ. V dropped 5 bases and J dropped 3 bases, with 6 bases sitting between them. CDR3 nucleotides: TGCGCCAGCAGTGGGTACTACGAGCAGTACTTC. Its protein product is CASSGYYEQYF.

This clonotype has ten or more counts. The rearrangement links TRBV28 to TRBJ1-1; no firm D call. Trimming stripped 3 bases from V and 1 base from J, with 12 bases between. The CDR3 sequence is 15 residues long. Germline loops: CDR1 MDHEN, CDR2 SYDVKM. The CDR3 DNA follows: TGTGCCAGCAGTTTCGCGGGAACGGAGAACACTGAAGCTTTCTTT. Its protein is CASSFAGTENTEAFF.

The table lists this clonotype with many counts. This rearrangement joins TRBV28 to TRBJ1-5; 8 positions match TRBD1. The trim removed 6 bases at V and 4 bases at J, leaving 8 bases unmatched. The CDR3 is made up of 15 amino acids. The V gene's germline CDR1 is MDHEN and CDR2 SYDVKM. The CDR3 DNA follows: TGTGCCAGCAGACTGGGGGGACAGGTGAATCAGCCCCAGCATTTT. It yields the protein CASRLGGQVNQPQHF.

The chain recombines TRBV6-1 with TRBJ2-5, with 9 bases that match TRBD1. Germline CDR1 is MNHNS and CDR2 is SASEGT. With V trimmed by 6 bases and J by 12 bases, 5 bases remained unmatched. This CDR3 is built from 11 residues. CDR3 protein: CASSFTGGEYF. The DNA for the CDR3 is TGTGCCAGCAGCTTTACAGGGGGCGAGTACTTC.

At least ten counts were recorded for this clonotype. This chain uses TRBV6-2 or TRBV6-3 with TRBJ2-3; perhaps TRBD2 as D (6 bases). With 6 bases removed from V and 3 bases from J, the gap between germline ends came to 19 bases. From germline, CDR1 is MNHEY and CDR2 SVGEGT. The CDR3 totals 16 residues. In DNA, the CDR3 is TGTGCCAGCAGGGTGCGGGACCGGTTGATAACAGATACGCAGTATTTT. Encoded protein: CASRVRDRLITDTQYF.

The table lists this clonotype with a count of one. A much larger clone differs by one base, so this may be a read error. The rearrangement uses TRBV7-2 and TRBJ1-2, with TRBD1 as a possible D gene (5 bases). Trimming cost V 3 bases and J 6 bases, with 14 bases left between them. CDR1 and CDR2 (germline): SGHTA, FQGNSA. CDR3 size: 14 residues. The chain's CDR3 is CASSLPGLGHGYTF. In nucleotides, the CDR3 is TGTGCCAGCAGCTTGCCGGGACTTGGGCATGGCTACACCTTC.

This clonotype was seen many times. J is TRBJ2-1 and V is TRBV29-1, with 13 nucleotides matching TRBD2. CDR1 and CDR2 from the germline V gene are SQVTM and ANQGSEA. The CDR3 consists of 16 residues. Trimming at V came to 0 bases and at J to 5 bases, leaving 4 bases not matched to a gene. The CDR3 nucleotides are TGCAGCGTTGAAGATTTGGGACTAGCGGGGAACAATGAGCAGTTCTTC. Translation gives CSVEDLGLAGNNEQFF.

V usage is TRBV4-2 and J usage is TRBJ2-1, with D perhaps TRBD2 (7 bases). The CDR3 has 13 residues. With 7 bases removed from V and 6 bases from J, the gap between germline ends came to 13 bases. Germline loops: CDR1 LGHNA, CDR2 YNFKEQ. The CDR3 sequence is CASKGGMGNEQFF. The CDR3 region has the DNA TGTGCCAGCAAGGGGGGGATGGGCAATGAGCAGTTCTTC.

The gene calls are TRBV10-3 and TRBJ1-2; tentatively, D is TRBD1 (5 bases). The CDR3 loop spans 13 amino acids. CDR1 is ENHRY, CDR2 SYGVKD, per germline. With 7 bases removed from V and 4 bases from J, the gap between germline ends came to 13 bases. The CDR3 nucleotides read TGTGCCATCACCCCAAGGGACCTCTATGGCTACACCTTC. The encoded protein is CAITPRDLYGYTF.

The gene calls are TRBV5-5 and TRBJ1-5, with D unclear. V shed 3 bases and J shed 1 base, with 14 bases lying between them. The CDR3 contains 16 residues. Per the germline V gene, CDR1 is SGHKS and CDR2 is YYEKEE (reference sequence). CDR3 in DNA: TGTGCCAGCAGCTCCCACATGGCGGAGAGCAATCAGCCCCAGCATTTT. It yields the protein CASSSHMAESNQPQHF.

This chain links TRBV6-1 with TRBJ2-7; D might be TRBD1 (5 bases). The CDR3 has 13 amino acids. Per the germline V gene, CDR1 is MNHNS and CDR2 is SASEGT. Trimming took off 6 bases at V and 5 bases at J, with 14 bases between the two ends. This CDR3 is CASSYHWGHEQYF. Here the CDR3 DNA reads TGTGCCAGCAGCTACCACTGGGGCCACGAGCAGTACTTC.

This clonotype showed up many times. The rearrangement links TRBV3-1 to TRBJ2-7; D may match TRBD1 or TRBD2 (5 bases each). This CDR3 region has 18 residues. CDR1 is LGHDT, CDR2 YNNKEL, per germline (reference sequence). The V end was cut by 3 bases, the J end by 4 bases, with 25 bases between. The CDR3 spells CASSHPPTQGAAGYEQYF. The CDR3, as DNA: TGTGCCAGCAGCCATCCTCCGACGCAGGGAGCGGCAGGGTACGAGCAGTACTTC.

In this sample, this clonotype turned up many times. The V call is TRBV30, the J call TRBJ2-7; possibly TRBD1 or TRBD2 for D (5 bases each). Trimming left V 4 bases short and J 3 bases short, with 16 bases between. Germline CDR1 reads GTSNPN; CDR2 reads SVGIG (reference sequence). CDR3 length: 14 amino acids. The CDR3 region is CAWNTGTANYEQYF. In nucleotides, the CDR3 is TGTGCCTGGAACACTGGGACGGCAAACTACGAGCAGTACTTC.

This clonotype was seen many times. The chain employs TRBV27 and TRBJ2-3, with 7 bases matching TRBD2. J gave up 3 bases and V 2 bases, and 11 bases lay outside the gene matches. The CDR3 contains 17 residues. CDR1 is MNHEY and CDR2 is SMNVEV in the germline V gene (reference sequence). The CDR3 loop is CASSLSPPGGGTDTQYF. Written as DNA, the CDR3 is TGTGCCAGCAGTTTAAGTCCTCCGGGGGGAGGGACAGATACGCAGTATTTT.

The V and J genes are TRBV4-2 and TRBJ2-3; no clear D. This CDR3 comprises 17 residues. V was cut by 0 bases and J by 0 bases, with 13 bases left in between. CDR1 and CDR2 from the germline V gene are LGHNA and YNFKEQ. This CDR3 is CASSQDPQKRSTDTQYF. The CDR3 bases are TGTGCCAGCAGCCAAGATCCCCAAAAGCGCAGCACAGATACGCAGTATTTT.

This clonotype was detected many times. CDR3 DNA: TGTGCCAGCACCGACCCTAGGGGCGGGCAGTACTTC. It codes for CASTDPRGGQYF. The chain uses TRBV28 and TRBJ2-7, with a weak D call TRBD1 (5 bases). V lost 7 bases, J lost 9 bases, and 16 bases lay in between. CDR1 is MDHEN and CDR2 is SYDVKM in the germline V gene. This CDR3 region has 12 residues.

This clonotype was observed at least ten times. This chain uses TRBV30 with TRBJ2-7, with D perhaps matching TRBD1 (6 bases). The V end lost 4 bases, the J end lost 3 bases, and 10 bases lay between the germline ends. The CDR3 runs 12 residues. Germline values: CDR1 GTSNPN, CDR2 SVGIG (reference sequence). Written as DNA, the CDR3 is TGTGCCTGGACCAAAGGGGGCTACGAGCAGTACTTC. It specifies CAWTKGGYEQYF.

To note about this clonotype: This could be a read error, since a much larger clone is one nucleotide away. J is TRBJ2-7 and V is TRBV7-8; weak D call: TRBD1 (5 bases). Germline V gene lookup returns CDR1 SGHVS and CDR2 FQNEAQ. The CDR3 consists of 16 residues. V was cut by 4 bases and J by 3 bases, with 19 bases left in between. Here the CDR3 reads CASSSAIGDEIYEQYF. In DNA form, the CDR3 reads TGTGCCAGCAGCTCCGCTATAGGGGATGAAATCTACGAGCAGTACTTC. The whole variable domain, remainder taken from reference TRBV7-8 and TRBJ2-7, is GAGVSQSPRYKVAKRGQDVALRCDPISGHVSLFWYQQALGQGPEFLTYFQNEAQLDKSGLPSDRFFAERPEGSVSTLKIQRTQQEDSAVYLCASSSAIGDEIYEQYFGPGTRLTVT.

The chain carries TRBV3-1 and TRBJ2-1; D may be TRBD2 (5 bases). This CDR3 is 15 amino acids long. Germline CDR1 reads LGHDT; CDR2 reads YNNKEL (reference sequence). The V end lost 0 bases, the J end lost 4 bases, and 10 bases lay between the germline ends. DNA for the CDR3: TGTGCCAGCAGCCAAGAAACGGGAAGTTACAATGAGCAGTTCTTC. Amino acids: CASSQETGSYNEQFF.

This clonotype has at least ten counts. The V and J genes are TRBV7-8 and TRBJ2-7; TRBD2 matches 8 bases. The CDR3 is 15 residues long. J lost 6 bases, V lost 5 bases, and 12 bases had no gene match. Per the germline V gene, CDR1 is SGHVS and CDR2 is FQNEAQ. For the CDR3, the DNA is TGTGCCAGCAGCACACCTCGGGGGGGCCAAGCCGAGCAGTACTTC. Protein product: CASSTPRGGQAEQYF. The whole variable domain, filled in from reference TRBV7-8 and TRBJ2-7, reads GAGVSQSPRYKVAKRGQDVALRCDPISGHVSLFWYQQALGQGPEFLTYFQNEAQLDKSGLPSDRFFAERPEGSVSTLKIQRTQQEDSAVYLCASSTPRGGQAEQYFGPGTRLTVT.

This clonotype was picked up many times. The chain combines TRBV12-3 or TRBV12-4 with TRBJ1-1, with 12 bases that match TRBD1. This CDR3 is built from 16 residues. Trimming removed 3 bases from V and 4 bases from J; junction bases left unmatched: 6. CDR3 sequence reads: CASSLGQGARGTEAFF. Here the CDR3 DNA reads TGTGCCAGCAGTTTGGGACAGGGGGCGAGGGGCACTGAAGCTTTCTTT.

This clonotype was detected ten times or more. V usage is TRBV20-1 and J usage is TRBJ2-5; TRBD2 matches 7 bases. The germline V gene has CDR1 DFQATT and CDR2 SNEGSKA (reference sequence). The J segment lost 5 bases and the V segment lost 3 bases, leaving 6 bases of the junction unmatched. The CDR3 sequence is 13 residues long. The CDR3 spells CSASQRDGETQYF. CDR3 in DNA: TGCAGTGCTAGTCAGCGGGATGGGGAGACCCAGTACTTC.

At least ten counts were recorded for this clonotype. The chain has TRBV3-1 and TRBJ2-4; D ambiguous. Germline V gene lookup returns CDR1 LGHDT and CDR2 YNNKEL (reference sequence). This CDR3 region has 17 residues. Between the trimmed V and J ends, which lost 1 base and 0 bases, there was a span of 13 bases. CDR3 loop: CASSQGALAVAKNIQYF. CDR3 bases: TGTGCCAGCAGCCAAGGGGCCTTAGCAGTAGCCAAAAACATTCAGTACTTC.

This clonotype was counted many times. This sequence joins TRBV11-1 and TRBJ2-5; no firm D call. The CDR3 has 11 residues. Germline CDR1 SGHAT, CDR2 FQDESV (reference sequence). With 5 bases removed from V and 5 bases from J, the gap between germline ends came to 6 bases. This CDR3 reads CASSTRETQYF. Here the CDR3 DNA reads TGTGCCAGCAGCACGCGGGAGACCCAGTACTTC.

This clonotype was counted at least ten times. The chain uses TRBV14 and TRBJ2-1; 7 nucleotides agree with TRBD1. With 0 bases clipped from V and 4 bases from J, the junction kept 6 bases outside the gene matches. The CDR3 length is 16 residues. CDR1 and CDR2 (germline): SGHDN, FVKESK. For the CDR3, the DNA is TGTGCCAGCAGCCAAGACCCGGGACAGCGATACAATGAGCAGTTCTTC. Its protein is CASSQDPGQRYNEQFF.